One and the same sample provided the 20 T cell receptor beta chains below, sequenced in a study of neurological immune-mediated disorders. Each CDR3 protein is one row after TCRdb ran MiXCR on the 5' RACE reads. There are about 46,000 distinct CDR3 sequences in the sample; about 2% occur only once, and less than 2.5% lies in the top ten. What was sequenced was PBMCs. These receptors came from a woman in her forties with multiple sclerosis.

This clonotype was counted at least ten times. The rearrangement joins TRBV3-1 to TRBJ1-4; TRBD1 matches at 8 bases. CDR1 and CDR2 (germline): LGHDT, YNNKEL (reference sequence). Trimming at V came to 8 bases and at J to 1 base, leaving 3 bases not matched to a gene. This CDR3 spans 14 amino acids. CDR3 nucleotide sequence: TGTGCCAGCTCAGACAGGGGAACTAATGAAAAACTGTTTTTT. Translated: CASSDRGTNEKLFF.

Many counts were recorded for this clonotype. This chain links TRBV6-5 with TRBJ2-7; 7 positions agree with TRBD1. The CDR3 length is 15 residues. Germline V lookup: CDR1 MNHEY, CDR2 SVGAGI. The V gene end was trimmed by 5 bases and the J gene end by 0 bases; junction bases not matched to a gene: 7. As DNA, the CDR3 is TGTGCCAGCAGTCCCCGAGGGACAGTCTCCTACGAGCAGTACTTC. Its protein product is CASSPRGTVSYEQYF.

This clonotype was recorded many times. The chain is built from TRBV20-1 and TRBJ1-1; 7 positions match TRBD1. V was pared by 0 bases and J by 4 bases, with 2 bases of the junction left unmatched. Germline CDR1 and CDR2: DFQATT and SNEGSKA (reference sequence). This CDR3 is built from 13 residues. The CDR3 DNA reads TGCAGTGCTAGAGATCCAGGGGGCACTGAAGCTTTCTTT. It codes for CSARDPGGTEAFF.

There are many counts of this clonotype. The chain employs TRBV7-9 and TRBJ2-3, with D maybe TRBD1 (6 bases). The CDR3 totals 14 residues. Germline loops: CDR1 SEHNR, CDR2 FQNEAQ (reference sequence). V was trimmed by 3 bases and J by 2 bases, leaving 9 bases between them. This chain's CDR3 is CASSLRQDTDTQYF. Written as DNA, the CDR3 is TGTGCCAGCAGCTTGAGACAGGACACAGATACGCAGTATTTT.

In this sample, this clonotype turned up many times. The V call is TRBV20-1, the J call TRBJ1-3, with D unresolved. The CDR3 has 13 residues. The V gene's germline CDR1 is DFQATT and CDR2 SNEGSKA (reference sequence). V was trimmed by 3 bases and J by 1 base, leaving 7 bases between them. The CDR3 DNA reads as TGCAGTGCTAGCTGGATGTCTGGAAACACCATATATTTT. Residues: CSASWMSGNTIYF.

This clonotype was seen many times. The chain couples TRBV7-2 to TRBJ2-1; 8 positions match TRBD1. The CDR3 loop spans 15 amino acids. The V segment lost 0 bases and the J segment 3 bases; nucleotides outside the gene matches: 1. Germline V CDR1 and CDR2: SGHTA, FQGNSA. This chain's CDR3 is CASSLAQGVYNEQFF. CDR3 nucleotide sequence: TGTGCCAGCAGCTTAGCACAGGGGGTCTACAATGAGCAGTTCTTC.

This clonotype has at least ten counts. V usage is TRBV20-1 and J usage is TRBJ2-3, with 8 bases that match TRBD2. The junction had 8 bases not matched to a gene; V was cut back by 5 bases and J by 4 bases. The germline V gene encodes CDR1 DFQATT and CDR2 SNEGSKA (reference sequence). The CDR3 is made up of 14 amino acids. CDR3: CSAQTGLAPDTQYF. CDR3 coding DNA: TGCAGTGCTCAGACTGGACTAGCCCCAGATACGCAGTATTTT.

This clonotype was picked up many times. The rearrangement joins TRBV12-5 to TRBJ2-7, with 7 bases that match TRBD2. Germline loops: CDR1 LGHNT, CDR2 FRNRAP. V was pared by 1 base and J by 6 bases, with 12 bases of the junction left unmatched. This CDR3 has 16 residues. The CDR3 spells CASGLGPAGPSIEQYF. CDR3 coding DNA: TGTGCTAGTGGTTTGGGTCCAGCGGGGCCCTCGATCGAGCAGTACTTC.

The chain uses TRBV3-1 and TRBJ2-3; D remains ambiguous. In germline, CDR1 is LGHDT, CDR2 YNNKEL (reference sequence). CDR3 length: 16 amino acids. With 1 base removed from V and 2 bases from J, the gap between germline ends came to 13 bases. CDR3 in DNA: TGTGCCAGCAGCCAAGTAACAGTCGTCCCCACAGATACGCAGTATTTT. Residues: CASSQVTVVPTDTQYF.

This clonotype has at least ten counts. The chain joins TRBV5-6 to TRBJ2-1, with TRBD1 as a possible D gene (5 bases). V gave up 4 bases and J gave up 7 bases, with 15 bases separating them. The CDR3 is 14 amino acids. Germline-derived CDR1 and CDR2 are SGHDT and YYEEEE. CDR3 nucleotide sequence: TGTGCCAGCAGCCAGCTAGTAGGGGTTAATGAGCAGTTCTTC. This sequence encodes CASSQLVGVNEQFF.

This clonotype was counted at least ten times. V usage is TRBV5-1 and J usage is TRBJ2-1; TRBD1 aligns across 10 bases. V lost 0 bases, J lost 8 bases, and 5 bases stayed unmatched. Germline V gene data show CDR1 as SGHRS and CDR2 as YFSETQ. The CDR3 contains 15 residues. The chain's CDR3 is CASSLVGTGVDEQFF. In DNA, the CDR3 is TGCGCCAGCAGCTTGGTTGGGACAGGGGTCGATGAGCAGTTCTTC.

This clonotype occurred many times. The V gene is TRBV28, the J gene TRBJ1-2, with D perhaps TRBD1 (5 bases). The ends were cut back, 5 bases at V and 3 bases at J, with 13 bases in the middle. There are 14 residues in the CDR3. The germline V gene encodes CDR1 MDHEN and CDR2 SYDVKM. The CDR3 loop reads CASSPRGRDYGYTF. Here the CDR3 DNA reads TGTGCCAGCAGTCCTCGGGGGAGGGACTATGGCTACACCTTC.

Ten or more counts support this clonotype. The V call is TRBV20-1, the J call TRBJ2-2; D may be TRBD2 (5 bases). The ends were cut back, 4 bases at V and 3 bases at J, with 9 bases in the middle. The CDR3 is made up of 13 amino acids. Germline values: CDR1 DFQATT, CDR2 SNEGSKA (reference sequence). The CDR3 here is CSATPGDTGELFF. CDR3 DNA: TGCAGTGCTACCCCCGGGGACACCGGGGAGCTGTTTTTT.

This clonotype was seen many times. J is TRBJ2-7 and V is TRBV3-1; 10 bases are a match to TRBD2. Germline V CDR1 and CDR2: LGHDT, YNNKEL (reference sequence). The CDR3 is made up of 15 amino acids. J was trimmed by 1 base and V by 0 bases; bases with no gene match: 0. The CDR3 reads CASSQDSGGSYEQYF. As DNA, the CDR3 is TGTGCCAGCAGCCAAGATAGCGGGGGGTCCTACGAGCAGTACTTC.

This clonotype occurred many times. The gene calls are TRBV7-2 and TRBJ2-1, with 8 bases lining up with TRBD2. Germline V gene lookup returns CDR1 SGHTA and CDR2 FQGNSA. V trimming: 5 bases; J trimming: 3 bases; junction bases outside the gene matches: 6. The length of the CDR3 is 15 residues. The CDR3 protein is CASSVIAGGYNEQFF. CDR3 in DNA: TGTGCCAGCAGCGTTATTGCGGGGGGCTACAATGAGCAGTTCTTC.

This clonotype was recorded at least ten times. The chain recombines TRBV6-2 or TRBV6-3 with TRBJ2-3, with 12 bases fitting TRBD2. The germline CDR1 and CDR2 sequences are MNHEY and SVGEGT. The length of the CDR3 is 20 residues. J was trimmed by 6 bases and V by 0 bases; bases with no gene match: 16. The CDR3 nucleotides are TGTGCCAGCAGTTACTCCCCCTCTAGACTAGCGGGGGCCCGAGGGGATACGCAGTATTTT. It codes for CASSYSPSRLAGARGDTQYF.

Only a few counts were recorded for this clonotype. Possible read error: a much larger clone is one base away. The missing conserved phenylalanine or tryptophan at the end of this CDR3 makes a read error likely. This sequence joins TRBV29-1 and TRBJ1-2, with 9 bases aligning to TRBD1. The junction had 6 bases not matched to a gene; V was cut back by 0 bases and J by 4 bases. Per germline, CDR1 SQVTM and CDR2 ANQGSEA. This CDR3 spans 15 amino acids. The CDR3 sequence is CSVEDPTGGRYGYTC. CDR3 sequence (DNA): TGCAGCGTTGAAGATCCCACAGGGGGCCGCTATGGCTACACCTGC.

This clonotype was seen repeatedly, ten times or more. This sequence joins TRBV20-1 and TRBJ1-2, with D maybe TRBD1 (6 bases). There are 16 residues in the CDR3. V was trimmed by 3 bases and J by 7 bases, leaving 24 bases between them. CDR1 is DFQATT, CDR2 SNEGSKA, per germline (reference sequence). CDR3 in amino acids: CSASSLLRGAGGGYTF. The CDR3 region has the DNA TGCAGTGCTAGTTCTCTGCTGCGGGGGGCAGGAGGTGGCTACACCTTC.

At least ten counts were recorded for this clonotype. The gene calls are TRBV28 and TRBJ2-1; D may be TRBD2 (5 bases). Germline assignment: CDR1 MDHEN and CDR2 SYDVKM. The CDR3 contains 15 residues. V lost 1 base, J lost 7 bases, and 14 bases lay in between. CDR3 sequence: CASSLYPGIRNEQFF. Here the CDR3 DNA reads TGTGCCAGCAGTTTATATCCGGGGATTAGAAATGAGCAGTTCTTC. The full variable domain, completed using reference TRBV28 and TRBJ2-1, is DVKVTQSSRYLVKRTGEKVFLECVQDMDHENMFWYRQDPGLGLRLIYFSYDVKMKEKGDIPEGYSVSREKKERFSLILESASTNQTSMYLCASSLYPGIRNEQFFGPGTRLTVL.

This clonotype was observed many times. The chain carries TRBV5-1 and TRBJ2-1; D not certain. Trimming stripped 2 bases from V and 5 bases from J, with 2 bases between. The CDR3 spans 11 residues. In germline, CDR1 is SGHRS, CDR2 YFSETQ. In DNA form, the CDR3 reads TGCGCCAGCAGCTTCCACAATGAGCAGTTCTTC. Amino acid sequence: CASSFHNEQFF.